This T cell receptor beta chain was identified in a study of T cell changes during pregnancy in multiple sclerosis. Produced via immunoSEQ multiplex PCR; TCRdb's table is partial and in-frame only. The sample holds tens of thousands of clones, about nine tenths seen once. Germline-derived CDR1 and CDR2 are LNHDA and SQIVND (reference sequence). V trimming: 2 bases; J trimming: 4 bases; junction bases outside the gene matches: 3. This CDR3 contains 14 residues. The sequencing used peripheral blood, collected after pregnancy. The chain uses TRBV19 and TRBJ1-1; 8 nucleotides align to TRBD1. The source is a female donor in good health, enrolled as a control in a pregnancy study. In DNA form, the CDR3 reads TGTGCCAGTAGTATAAACAGGGGGGGCACTGAAGCTTTCTTT. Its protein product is CASSINRGGTEAFF.